What follows are 31 T cell receptor beta chains derived from one specimen sequenced in a study of blood T cell repertoires in COVID-19. Using immunoSEQ multiplex PCR, the repertoire was profiled, and TCRdb retains in-frame clones only, with some absent. The repertoire has fewer than 200,000 clones, 70% to 90% of them found once; the top ten carry 8.3%. Sequences were obtained from peripheral blood. The receptors stem from a woman aged 60-70 years with COVID-19, enrolled during active disease.

The rearrangement joins TRBV25-1 to TRBJ2-7; 9 positions agree with TRBD2. Germline V gene sequence: CDR1 MGHDK, CDR2 SYGVNS. The V gene end was trimmed by 5 bases and the J gene end by 2 bases; junction bases not matched to a gene: 4. The CDR3 totals 14 residues. In nucleotides, the CDR3 is TGTGCCAGCAGTCGGACTAGCGTACCCTACGAGCAGTACTTC. It is translated as CASSRTSVPYEQYF.

The rearrangement joins TRBV27 to TRBJ1-1; 11 bases align to TRBD1. This CDR3 spans 14 amino acids. Losses at the gene ends were 5 bases for V and 6 bases for J; bases not matched to a gene: 5. In germline, CDR1 is MNHEY, CDR2 SMNVEV (reference sequence). The CDR3 DNA follows: TGTGCCAGCAGTCCAGGACAGGGGGCTGCTGAAGCTTTCTTT. This gives the protein CASSPGQGAAEAFF.

This clone has only a few counts. V gene TRBV7-8 combines with J gene TRBJ1-1, with TRBD1 as a possible D gene (6 bases). CDR1 is SGHVS, CDR2 FQNEAQ, per germline. Trimming pared 6 bases from V and 4 bases from J, leaving 15 bases between. This CDR3 is 14 amino acids long. The CDR3 nucleotides read TGTGCCAGCAGGGGGGCCTCCTTGGGCACTGAAGCTTTCTTT. The encoded protein is CASRGASLGTEAFF.

This clone was seen only a few times. In the same sample, other DNA sequences code for this CDR3. This chain links TRBV19 with TRBJ2-4; the D is unclear. The CDR3 is 14 residues long. The germline CDR1 and CDR2 sequences are LNHDA and SQIVND (reference sequence). Between the trimmed V and J ends, which lost 4 bases and 0 bases, there was a span of 7 bases. CDR3 nucleotide sequence: TGTGCCAGTAGTAAGGCAGGAGCCAAAAACATTCAGTACTTC. Translation gives CASSKAGAKNIQYF.

CDR3 amino acids: CASRLTGGASGELFF. The CDR3 coding sequence is TGTGCCAGCAGGCTGACAGGGGGCGCGTCCGGGGAGCTGTTTTTT. The rearrangement uses TRBV5-5 and TRBJ2-2, with TRBD1 matching over 10 bases. The V segment lost 5 bases and the J segment 6 bases; nucleotides outside the gene matches: 7. The CDR3 loop spans 15 amino acids. Looked up from germline, CDR1 is SGHKS and CDR2 is YYEKEE (reference sequence).

This clone was seen just once. This rearrangement joins TRBV7-9 to TRBJ2-5, with D tentatively TRBD2 (5 bases). Germline CDR1 reads SEHNR; CDR2 reads FQNEAQ (reference sequence). The CDR3 covers 16 residues. Trimming removed 3 bases at V and 4 bases at J, with 18 bases between. CDR3 DNA sequence: TGTGCCAGCAGCTTGACCGGCGAATACCGGGGAGAGACCCAGTACTTC. It specifies CASSLTGEYRGETQYF.

CDR3 in DNA: TGTGCCAGCAGCGAAAAGAGGGAGCCCTGGGCCCTCCACTTT. Translation gives CASSEKREPWALHF. The rearrangement joins TRBV7-9 to TRBJ1-6, with D hard to call. This CDR3 has 14 amino acids. The V gene lost 5 bases and the J gene lost 14 bases, with 19 bases spanning the gap. Germline V CDR1 and CDR2: SEHNR, FQNEAQ (reference sequence).

The rearrangement uses TRBV7-9 and TRBJ1-5, with no clear D. This CDR3 contains 16 residues. The V end lost 5 bases, the J end lost 2 bases, and 16 bases lay between the germline ends. CDR1 is SEHNR and CDR2 is FQNEAQ in the germline V gene (reference sequence). The CDR3 region has the DNA TGTGCCAGCAGCAAGTCGCGGAATGCGGGCAATCAGCCCCAGCATTTT. This encodes CASSKSRNAGNQPQHF.

Only a few counts were recorded for this clone. The chain has TRBV5-4 and TRBJ1-2; 7 nucleotides agree with TRBD1. V dropped 0 bases and J dropped 2; count of bases not matched to a gene: 1. The CDR3 is 14 residues long. CDR1 and CDR2 (germline): SGHNT, YYREEE (reference sequence). In DNA, the CDR3 is TGTGCCAGCAGCTTGGCAGGGGGGAACTATGGCTACACCTTC. Protein product: CASSLAGGNYGYTF.

The chain recombines TRBV19 with TRBJ2-1, with TRBD2 identical over 9 bases. The CDR3 is made up of 14 amino acids. Trimming removed 8 bases from V and 4 bases from J; junction bases left unmatched: 6. The germline gives CDR1 LNHDA, CDR2 SQIVND (reference sequence). DNA of the CDR3: TGTGCCAGTGAATCTAGCGGGACGTACAATGAGCAGTTCTTC. As protein: CASESSGTYNEQFF.

The table lists this clone with a count of one. CDR3 sequence: CASSGAGARGYTF. CDR3 in DNA: TGTGCCAGCAGTGGGGCAGGGGCGCGAGGCTACACCTTC. The gene calls are TRBV6-4 and TRBJ1-2; D perhaps matches TRBD1 (6 bases). The ends were cut back, 4 bases at V and 8 bases at J, with 14 bases in the middle. The V gene's germline CDR1 is MRHNA and CDR2 SNTAGT. The CDR3 covers 13 residues.

The gene calls are TRBV5-8 and TRBJ1-4; TRBD1 agrees at 7 bases. CDR1 SGHTS and CDR2 YDEGEE come from the germline V gene. The CDR3 totals 16 residues. V lost 2 bases and J lost 4; bases outside the gene matches: 8. CDR3 coding DNA: TGTGCCAGCAGCTTAGATACGGGACAGCATAATGAAAAACTGTTTTTT. Translated, it gives CASSLDTGQHNEKLFF.

The chain links TRBV10-2 to TRBJ1-5; 7 bases agree with TRBD1. CDR1 is WSHSY, CDR2 SAAADI, per germline. V was pared by 8 bases and J by 6 bases, with 7 bases of the junction left unmatched. The CDR3 totals 13 residues. CDR3 sequence reads: CASDRQGGQPQHF. As DNA, the CDR3 is TGCGCCAGCGACCGACAGGGCGGTCAGCCCCAGCATTTT.

The rearrangement joins TRBV27 to TRBJ2-5, with 7 bases fitting TRBD1. The length of the CDR3 is 14 residues. The V segment lost 8 bases and the J segment 9 bases; nucleotides outside the gene matches: 15. Germline-derived CDR1 and CDR2 are MNHEY and SMNVEV (reference sequence). The CDR3 DNA reads TGTGCCAGCCGAAGGGGAGCGGACCAGGGGGCCCAGTACTTC. Its protein product is CASRRGADQGAQYF.

The chain combines TRBV5-1 with TRBJ1-2; TRBD1 is a possible D gene (5 bases). The CDR3 spans 13 residues. V lost 4 bases to trimming and J lost 4 bases, with 11 bases between them. Germline-derived CDR1 and CDR2 are SGHRS and YFSETQ. Here the CDR3 DNA reads TGCGCCAGCAGCCCAGAGACAGTCTATGGCTACACCTTC. Translation: CASSPETVYGYTF.

The chain employs TRBV30 and TRBJ1-2; D is unclear. Looked up from germline, CDR1 is GTSNPN and CDR2 is SVGIG (reference sequence). The V gene lost 2 bases and the J gene lost 2 bases, with 21 bases spanning the gap. This CDR3 has 17 residues. The CDR3 DNA follows: TGTGCCTGGAGTTACCCCCTCGCGCCCCCGGAGAACTATGGCTACACCTTC. Its translation: CAWSYPLAPPENYGYTF.

The rearrangement joins TRBV6-5 to TRBJ1-6, with 8 bases aligning to TRBD1. V dropped 8 bases and J dropped 10; count of bases not matched to a gene: 13. Germline-derived CDR1 and CDR2 are MNHEY and SVGAGI. The CDR3 extends over 15 amino acids. The CDR3 DNA reads as TGTGCCAGCCGAGGGGCCGGGACAGGCGGATCACCCCTCCACTTT. Residues: CASRGAGTGGSPLHF.

For this clone: This sample also contains other DNA sequences that code for the same CDR3. The chain is built from TRBV7-9 and TRBJ1-4, with D perhaps TRBD1 (5 bases). With 5 bases removed from V and 5 bases from J, the gap between germline ends came to 12 bases. CDR1 and CDR2 (germline): SEHNR, FQNEAQ (reference sequence). There are 14 residues in the CDR3. In nucleotides, the CDR3 is TGTGCCAGCAGCCTGGGGCAATACAATGAAAAACTGTTTTTT. Encoded protein: CASSLGQYNEKLFF.

This clone was seen a single time. The chain carries TRBV5-6 and TRBJ2-1, with TRBD2 as a possible D gene (6 bases). Germline CDR1 SGHDT, CDR2 YYEEEE. V was trimmed by 2 bases and J by 2 bases, leaving 8 bases between them. The CDR3 contains 14 residues. The DNA for the CDR3 is TGTGCCAGCAGCTTCGCGGGAACCTACAATGAGCAGTTCTTC. This gives the protein CASSFAGTYNEQFF. Full variable domain (rest looked up from reference TRBV5-6 and TRBJ2-1): DAGVTQSPTHLIKTRGQQVTLRCSPKSGHDTVSWYQQALGQGPQFIFQYYEEEERQRGNFPDRFSGHQFPNYSSELNVNALLLGDSALYLCASSFAGTYNEQFFGPGTRLTVL.

J is TRBJ1-3 and V is TRBV9; no clear D gene. Germline V gene lookup returns CDR1 SGDLS and CDR2 YYNGEE. V was shortened by 3 bases and J by 0 bases, with 10 bases between the two germline ends. The CDR3 runs to 15 residues. In DNA form, the CDR3 reads TGTGCCAGCAGCGAGAGTCCTCGCTCTGGAAACACCATATATTTT. It is translated as CASSESPRSGNTIYF.

The chain employs TRBV6-6 and TRBJ1-5, with 7 positions matching TRBD1. V lost 6 bases to trimming and J lost 2 bases; unmatched junction nucleotides: 4. This CDR3 spans 14 amino acids. Per germline, CDR1 MNHNY and CDR2 SVGAGI (reference sequence). In DNA form, the CDR3 reads TGTGCCAGCAGCTCCACAGGGGGCAATCAGCCCCAGCATTTT. Translating it yields CASSSTGGNQPQHF.

The rearrangement joins TRBV29-1 to TRBJ1-2; 11 nucleotides align to TRBD1. The CDR3 is 12 amino acids. Looked up from germline, CDR1 is SQVTM and CDR2 is ANQGSEA. The junction had 9 bases not matched to a gene; V was cut back by 7 bases and J by 11 bases. CDR3 amino acids: CSAFRDRGSYTF. In DNA form, the CDR3 reads TGCAGCGCTTTCCGGGACAGGGGGTCATACACCTTC.

The chain links TRBV6-5 to TRBJ1-5; a weak D match, TRBD1 (5 bases). Trimming cost V 5 bases and J 6 bases, with 17 bases left between them. CDR3 length equals 15 residues. The germline V gene has CDR1 MNHEY and CDR2 SVGAGI. The CDR3 loop is CASSTLTGGIQPQHF. Written as DNA, the CDR3 is TGTGCCAGCAGTACACTTACAGGAGGGATTCAGCCCCAGCATTTT.

V is TRBV5-5 and J is TRBJ2-3; possibly TRBD1 for D (5 bases). Trimming took 4 bases from V and 2 from J, leaving 11 bases between them. Germline V gene lookup returns CDR1 SGHKS and CDR2 YYEKEE (reference sequence). This CDR3 has 14 amino acids. CDR3 loop: CASSQGMTTDTQYF. For the CDR3, the DNA is TGTGCCAGCAGCCAGGGCATGACCACAGATACGCAGTATTTT.

This rearrangement joins TRBV18 to TRBJ2-1, with D perhaps matching TRBD1 (5 bases). The CDR3 extends over 11 amino acids. With 6 bases removed from V and 8 bases from J, the gap between germline ends came to 8 bases. Germline CDR1 reads KGHSH; CDR2 reads LQKENI. This chain's CDR3 is CASSRDYEQFF. CDR3 bases: TGTGCCAGCTCCAGGGATTATGAGCAGTTCTTC.

This chain links TRBV19 with TRBJ1-5, with 7 positions matching TRBD1. This CDR3 is 15 amino acids long. Looked up from germline, CDR1 is LNHDA and CDR2 is SQIVND (reference sequence). V shed 7 bases, J shed 4 bases, and the junction held 10 bases outside the gene matches. The CDR3 is CASNADRSGNQPQHF. CDR3 nucleotide sequence: TGTGCCAGTAATGCGGACAGGAGTGGGAATCAGCCCCAGCATTTT. The full variable domain, rest sourced from reference TRBV19 and TRBJ1-5, is DGGITQSPKYLFRKEGQNVTLSCEQNLNHDAMYWYRQDPGQGLRLIYYSQIVNDFQKGDIAEGYSVSREKKESFPLTVTSAQKNPTAFYLCASNADRSGNQPQHFGDGTRLSIL.

This clone is a singleton in its sample. The gene calls are TRBV14 and TRBJ2-3; weak D call: TRBD1 (7 bases). This CDR3 region has 15 residues. Germline CDR1 SGHDN, CDR2 FVKESK. Deletions cut 0 bases from V and 5 bases from J, with 12 bases between. The CDR3 nucleotides read TGTGCCAGCAGCCAAGAGGACAGGCGGGGAGATACGCAGTATTTT. Translating gives CASSQEDRRGDTQYF. Drawing the rest from reference TRBV14 and TRBJ2-3, the complete variable domain is EAGVTQFPSHSVIEKGQTVTLRCDPISGHDNLYWYRRVMGKEIKFLLHFVKESKQDESGMPNNRFLAERTGGTYSTLKVQPAELEDSGVYFCASSQEDRRGDTQYFGPGTRLTVL.

The J gene is TRBJ1-2, the V gene TRBV11-2; unclear D gene. The CDR3 consists of 12 residues. The germline CDR1 and CDR2 sequences are SGHAT and FQNNGV. V shed 1 base and J shed 10 bases, with 10 bases lying between them. DNA for the CDR3: TGTGCCAGCAGCTTAGGGGCGAAAGACTACACCTTC. This gives the protein CASSLGAKDYTF.

The chain combines TRBV21-1 with TRBJ1-2; the table assigns TRBD1, which was not confirmed against the DNA. TRBV21-1 is noted as a pseudogene. The CDR3 is 17 amino acids. CDR3 loop: CASSPTVTAYYFYGYTF. As DNA, the CDR3 is TGTGCCAGCAGCCCCACAGTGACAGCCTATTATTTCTATGGCTACACCTTC.

This clone appeared once. V is TRBV2 and J is TRBJ1-1, with D tentatively TRBD1 (5 bases). Trimming removed 5 bases at V and 1 base at J, with 11 bases between. The CDR3 is 14 amino acids. In germline, CDR1 is SNHLY, CDR2 FYNNEI. The CDR3 protein is CASSRGVGNTEAFF. The CDR3 nucleotides read TGTGCCAGCAGTCGGGGGGTGGGGAACACTGAAGCTTTCTTT. The full variable domain, completed using reference TRBV2 and TRBJ1-1, is EPEVTQTPSHQVTQMGQEVILRCVPISNHLYFYWYRQILGQKVEFLVSFYNNEISEKSEIFDDQFSVERPDGSNFTLKIRSTKLEDSAMYFCASSRGVGNTEAFFGQGTRLTVV.

This chain uses TRBV9 with TRBJ1-2; D is ambiguous. Trimming took 4 bases from V and 1 from J, leaving 20 bases between them. The germline gives CDR1 SGDLS, CDR2 YYNGEE. The CDR3 has 17 residues. Here the CDR3 reads CASSFSGQRNGNYGYTF. CDR3 nucleotide sequence: TGTGCCAGCAGCTTTAGCGGGCAGCGAAATGGTAACTATGGCTACACCTTC.